Following are 18 T cell receptor beta chains from one sample sequenced in a study of T cell responses to AZD1222 COVID-19 vaccine. Repertoires were generated with immunoSEQ multiplex PCR, while TCRdb's copy carries only in-frame clones and drops some. Found here are about 140,000 clones, about nine tenths of them singletons; the top ten hold around 3.7%. The sequences come from peripheral blood, collected on day 0 of AZD1222 vaccination. The source is an adult in good health.

This clone has just one count. The rearrangement joins TRBV30 to TRBJ1-2; weak D call: TRBD1 (6 bases). This CDR3 comprises 13 residues. Trimming stripped 4 bases from V and 7 bases from J, with 16 bases between. Germline values: CDR1 GTSNPN, CDR2 SVGIG (reference sequence). As DNA, the CDR3 is TGTGCCTGGACCGTCGGGGGGCAGAGTGGCTACACCTTC. Translation: CAWTVGGQSGYTF. Supplemented by reference TRBV30 and TRBJ1-2, the full variable domain reads SQTIHQWPATLVQPVGSPLSLECTVEGTSNPNLYWYRQAAGRGLQLLFYSVGIGQISSEVPQNLSASRPQDRQFILSSKKLLLSDSGFYLCAWTVGGQSGYTFGSGTRLTVV.

The chain joins TRBV19 to TRBJ1-5; 9 bases agree with TRBD1. The V gene end was trimmed by 5 bases and the J gene end by 1 base; junction bases not matched to a gene: 6. This CDR3 is built from 16 residues. Germline CDR1 LNHDA, CDR2 SQIVND (reference sequence). CDR3 region: CASSPGTGRSNQPQHF. The CDR3 DNA reads TGTGCCAGTAGTCCGGGGACAGGGAGGAGCAATCAGCCCCAGCATTTT.

The rearrangement links TRBV7-2 to TRBJ2-1, with D perhaps matching TRBD2 (6 bases). CDR3 length: 16 residues. V shed 7 bases and J shed 2 bases, with 18 bases lying between them. Per germline, CDR1 SGHTA and CDR2 FQGNSA. This chain's CDR3 is CASTPAERATYNEQFF. The CDR3 nucleotides read TGTGCCAGCACCCCGGCGGAGCGGGCTACCTACAATGAGCAGTTCTTC.

The V and J genes are TRBV6-6 and TRBJ2-3, with D unresolved. The CDR3 consists of 15 residues. The ends were cut back, 2 bases at V and 0 bases at J, with 9 bases in the middle. Per germline, CDR1 MNHNY and CDR2 SVGAGI (reference sequence). CDR3 sequence: CASSYPHGSTDTQYF. CDR3 sequence (DNA): TGTGCCAGCAGTTACCCCCACGGAAGCACAGATACGCAGTATTTT.

This clone has a handful of counts. This sequence joins TRBV6-5 and TRBJ1-2, with D possibly TRBD1 on 6 matching bases. The germline V and J ends were trimmed by 6 bases and 7 bases, with 12 bases remaining between them. The CDR3 is 12 residues long. Germline V CDR1 and CDR2: MNHEY, SVGAGI. CDR3 coding DNA: TGTGCCAGCAGCCTTACAGGGTTTGGCTACACCTTC. Encoded protein: CASSLTGFGYTF.

The gene calls are TRBV5-1 and TRBJ1-2; D gene uncertain. CDR3 length equals 10 residues. The germline CDR1 and CDR2 sequences are SGHRS and YFSETQ. The CDR3 here is CAVDRYGYTF. The CDR3 DNA reads TGCGCAGTTGACCGCTATGGCTACACCTTC. Together with reference TRBV5-1 and TRBJ1-2, the CDR3 gives the full variable domain: KAGVTQTPRYLIKTRGQQVTLSCSPISGHRSVSWYQQTPGQGLQFLFEYFSETQRNKGNFPGRFSGRQFSNSRSEMNVSTLELGDSALYLCAVDRYGYTFGSGTRLTVV.

V gene TRBV19 combines with J gene TRBJ2-6; D remains ambiguous. Germline loops: CDR1 LNHDA, CDR2 SQIVND (reference sequence). The V and J ends lost 4 bases and 1 base respectively, with 11 bases between them. CDR3 length: 16 amino acids. The CDR3 coding sequence is TGTGCCAGTAGTAGTCTGACATCGTCTGGGGCCAACGTCCTGACTTTC. Protein sequence: CASSSLTSSGANVLTF. Full variable domain (outside the CDR3, taken from reference TRBV19 and TRBJ2-6): DGGITQSPKYLFRKEGQNVTLSCEQNLNHDAMYWYRQDPGQGLRLIYYSQIVNDFQKGDIAEGYSVSREKKESFPLTVTSAQKNPTAFYLCASSSLTSSGANVLTFGAGSRLTVL.

The chain combines TRBV7-2 with TRBJ1-5; D gene ambiguous. Trimming stripped 5 bases from V and 0 bases from J, with 23 bases between. CDR1 is SGHTA and CDR2 is FQGNSA in the germline V gene. The CDR3 is 19 residues long. CDR3: CASSETVGSTRYSNQPQHF. In nucleotides, the CDR3 is TGTGCCAGCAGCGAGACGGTGGGGTCCACTCGGTATAGCAATCAGCCCCAGCATTTT.

The chain is built from TRBV19 and TRBJ1-1; 8 bases align to TRBD1. The germline CDR1 and CDR2 sequences are LNHDA and SQIVND (reference sequence). The ends lost 3 bases at V and 5 bases at J; junction bases unmatched: 14. The CDR3 extends over 17 amino acids. DNA for the CDR3: TGTGCCAGTAGTATCTTTAGGACAGGGAGATTGTTGACTGAAGCTTTCTTT. It codes for CASSIFRTGRLLTEAFF.

The chain is built from TRBV30 and TRBJ1-2; a possible D gene is TRBD1 (6 bases). Trimming removed 8 bases at V and 1 base at J, with 14 bases between. The CDR3 totals 13 residues. Germline CDR1 is GTSNPN and CDR2 is SVGIG (reference sequence). CDR3 nucleotide sequence: TGTGCCGGTTCCCAGGGGAATAACTATGGCTACACCTTC. Its protein is CAGSQGNNYGYTF.

The chain combines TRBV9 with TRBJ1-4, with 9 bases that match TRBD1. J gave up 6 bases and V 4 bases, and 4 bases lay outside the gene matches. CDR1 and CDR2 (germline): SGDLS, YYNGEE. The CDR3 sequence is 14 residues long. CDR3 protein: CASSTGTGYEKLFF. The DNA of the CDR3 is TGTGCCAGCAGCACCGGGACAGGGTATGAAAAACTGTTTTTT.

This clone came up once. The genes are TRBV11-3 and TRBJ1-4, with D tentatively TRBD1 (5 bases). Between the trimmed V and J ends, which lost 0 bases and 3 bases, there was a span of 8 bases. The CDR3 has 15 amino acids. Germline CDR1 reads SGHNT; CDR2 reads YENEEA. Here the CDR3 reads CASSLDQGANEKLFF. The CDR3 nucleotides are TGTGCCAGCAGCTTAGATCAAGGGGCTAATGAAAAACTGTTTTTT.

This rearrangement joins TRBV7-9 to TRBJ1-2; D uncertain. V dropped 8 bases and J dropped 13 bases, with 14 bases sitting between them. This CDR3 has 10 amino acids. The V gene's germline CDR1 is SEHNR and CDR2 FQNEAQ (reference sequence). This CDR3 reads CASPLPYPTF. Here the CDR3 DNA reads TGTGCCAGCCCATTACCATATCCCACCTTC.

The chain combines TRBV19 with TRBJ1-5, with D possibly being TRBD1 (5 bases). The germline V gene has CDR1 LNHDA and CDR2 SQIVND (reference sequence). V was trimmed by 3 bases and J by 1 base, leaving 7 bases between them. The CDR3 covers 14 residues. The CDR3 nucleotides are TGTGCCAGTAGTATGGGGCCCAGCAATCAGCCCCAGCATTTT. Protein sequence: CASSMGPSNQPQHF.

The J gene is TRBJ1-2, the V gene TRBV7-9; D is unresolved. The V end was cut by 3 bases, the J end by 1 base, with 15 bases between. This CDR3 is built from 16 residues. The germline CDR1 and CDR2 sequences are SEHNR and FQNEAQ (reference sequence). The CDR3 sequence is CASSLYSPVLNYGYTF. The CDR3 region has the DNA TGTGCCAGCAGCTTGTACAGCCCTGTGCTTAACTATGGCTACACCTTC.

V is TRBV30 and J is TRBJ1-5; D remains ambiguous. The V and J ends lost 3 bases and 3 bases respectively, with 18 bases between them. Germline V CDR1 and CDR2: GTSNPN, SVGIG (reference sequence). This CDR3 is 16 amino acids long. CDR3 residues: CAWSELAVPHNQPQHF. The CDR3 nucleotides read TGTGCCTGGAGCGAACTTGCGGTCCCTCACAATCAGCCCCAGCATTTT.

The chain links TRBV5-1 to TRBJ1-1; D unclear. The CDR3 spans 13 residues. V lost 8 bases and J 5 bases, leaving 16 bases between the germline ends. Germline-derived CDR1 and CDR2 are SGHRS and YFSETQ. The CDR3 region has the DNA TGCGCCAGTAGTATCGGCGGGCGGACTGAAGCTTTCTTT. It translates to CASSIGGRTEAFF.

The chain links TRBV4-1 to TRBJ1-3; no clear D gene. The V gene lost 8 bases and the J gene lost 0 bases, with 11 bases spanning the gap. This CDR3 comprises 14 residues. Looked up from germline, CDR1 is MGHRA and CDR2 is YSYEKL. The CDR3 nucleotides are TGCGCCAGCCGGACGTTCGCCTCTGGAAACACCATATATTTT. Its protein is CASRTFASGNTIYF.